The rows below give T cell receptor beta chains drawn from one sample of a study of technical replicates of blood from a few donors. The assay was immunoSEQ multiplex PCR, and TCRdb's table has in-frame clones only and misses some. Here the sample spans roughly 82,000 clones, 95% to 96% being singletons. The sequenced sample consisted of T cells isolated from PBMCs. These receptors originate from a human donor in good health. CDR3s include the opening cysteine and the closing phenylalanine or tryptophan. The order of the fields is CDR3 length, D gene, J gene, V gene, clone size, CDR3 DNA, CDR3 protein. The D gene is left open where the match is weak. A row's size may be missing; if present it is once, few, many or a size class.

length: 13; D: .; J: TRBJ2-7; V: TRBV10-1; size: .; DNA: TGCGCCAGCAGCGGGCAGGGTACCTACGAGCAGTACTTC; CDR3: CASSGQGTYEQYF
length: 12; D: .; J: TRBJ1-5; V: TRBV6-1; size: .; DNA: TGTGCCAGCAGTGAAGGGGCCCGGCCCCAGCATTTT; CDR3: CASSEGARPQHF
length: 13; D: TRBD2; J: TRBJ2-7; V: TRBV29-1; size: .; DNA: TGCAGCGTTGAGGACGGGGGGGCCTACGAGCAGTACTTC; CDR3: CSVEDGGAYEQYF
length: 16; D: .; J: TRBJ2-5; V: TRBV5-1; size: .; DNA: TGCGCCAGCAGCTTGGCCGTGCAGGGTCTTTTAGAGACCCAGTACTTC; CDR3: CASSLAVQGLLETQYF
length: 11; D: .; J: TRBJ2-1; V: TRBV28; size: .; DNA: TGTGCCAGCAGTCCTGAGGGTTCGAAGTTCTTC; CDR3: CASSPEGSKFF
length: 14; D: TRBD1; J: TRBJ1-4; V: TRBV2; size: .; DNA: TGTGCCAGCAGTGAACGGACAGGGGGCGGAAAACTGTTTTTT; CDR3: CASSERTGGGKLFF
length: 14; D: .; J: TRBJ2-7; V: TRBV6-5; size: .; DNA: TGTGCCAGCAGTTACTCCAGAACAGGGAACGAGCAGTACTTC; CDR3: CASSYSRTGNEQYF
length: 17; D: TRBD2; J: TRBJ2-7; V: TRBV11-2; size: once; DNA: TGTGCCAGCAAACCTCTGGCTAGCGGGAGGACTCCCTACGAGCAGTACTTC; CDR3: CASKPLASGRTPYEQYF
length: 14; D: .; J: TRBJ1-1; V: TRBV30; size: .; DNA: TGTGCCTGGAGGGACAGACTCAAAGACGGTGAAGCTTTCTTT; CDR3: CAWRDRLKDGEAFF
length: 15; D: TRBD2; J: TRBJ2-7; V: TRBV4-1; size: .; DNA: TGCGCCAGCAGCCAAGGACTAGCGGGAGTATACGAGCAGTACTTC; CDR3: CASSQGLAGVYEQYF
length: 14; D: TRBD1; J: TRBJ2-1; V: TRBV19; size: .; DNA: TGTGCCAGTAAAAGGGGACAGGGTCAGGATGAGCAGTTCTTC; CDR3: CASKRGQGQDEQFF
length: 17; D: TRBD2; J: TRBJ2-3; V: TRBV29-1; size: .; DNA: TGCAGCGTTGAACTAGCGGGAGGGACCCCTAGCACAGATACGCAGTATTTT; CDR3: CSVELAGGTPSTDTQYF
length: 14; D: TRBD2; J: TRBJ2-1; V: TRBV7-9; size: .; DNA: TGTGCCAGCAGCTTACCGCGGGAGGGCCATGAGCAGTTCTTC; CDR3: CASSLPREGHEQFF
length: 11; D: .; J: TRBJ2-7; V: TRBV30; size: .; DNA: TGTGCCTGGAATCCAGGGGACGAGCAGTACTTC; CDR3: CAWNPGDEQYF
length: 13; D: .; J: TRBJ2-5; V: TRBV21-1; size: .; DNA: TGTGCCAGCAGCAAACAAAGGGGGGGGACCCAGTACTTC; CDR3: CASSKQRGGTQYF
length: 13; D: .; J: TRBJ2-3; V: TRBV29-1; size: .; DNA: TGCAGCGTTGAAGGGGGAGCCACAGATACGCAGTATTTT; CDR3: CSVEGGATDTQYF
length: 15; D: .; J: TRBJ1-2; V: TRBV7-2; size: .; DNA: TGTGCCAGCAGCTTAGAGCAGGGATCGGTTCGCGGCTACACCTTC; CDR3: CASSLEQGSVRGYTF
length: 17; D: TRBD2; J: TRBJ2-5; V: TRBV4-2; size: .; DNA: TGTGCCAGCAGCCAAGGGCAGACTAGCGGGAGTGTAGAGACCCAGTACTTC; CDR3: CASSQGQTSGSVETQYF
length: 16; D: .; J: TRBJ2-7; V: TRBV4-2; size: .; DNA: TGTGCCAGCAGCCAAGAGGGTTTAGCCAAATCCTACGAGCAGTACTTC; CDR3: CASSQEGLAKSYEQYF
length: 12; D: .; J: TRBJ1-1; V: TRBV6-5; size: .; DNA: TGTGCCAGCGGGACACTGAACACTGAAGCTTTCTTT; CDR3: CASGTLNTEAFF
length: 13; D: .; J: TRBJ1-1; V: TRBV9; size: .; DNA: TGTGCCAGCAGCGTGGGCCCAAACACTGAAGCTTTCTTT; CDR3: CASSVGPNTEAFF
length: 13; D: .; J: TRBJ1-1; V: TRBV19; size: .; DNA: TGTGCCAGTAGCCGTCAGGGGAACACTGAAGCTTTCTTT; CDR3: CASSRQGNTEAFF
length: 12; D: .; J: TRBJ1-1; V: TRBV6-1; size: once; DNA: TGTGCCAGCAGACAGGGGAACACTGAAGCTTTCTTT; CDR3: CASRQGNTEAFF
length: 15; D: TRBD1; J: TRBJ2-7; V: TRBV5-4; size: once; DNA: TGTGCCAGCAGCTTAGGACAGGGTGGGTCCTACGAGCAGTACTTC; CDR3: CASSLGQGGSYEQYF
length: 16; D: TRBD2; J: TRBJ2-7; V: TRBV6-5; size: .; DNA: TGTGCCAGCAGTTACATAGTCGCGGGAGGTTCCTACGAGCAGTACTTC; CDR3: CASSYIVAGGSYEQYF
length: 16; D: TRBD2; J: TRBJ2-7; V: TRBV28; size: .; DNA: TGTGCCAGCAGTTACCTAGCGGGAGCAAGCTCCTACGAGCAGTACTTC; CDR3: CASSYLAGASSYEQYF
length: 16; D: TRBD2; J: TRBJ2-3; V: TRBV7-3; size: .; DNA: TGTGCCAGCAGCTTAAGGGCCAGCGGGAGGGCAGATACGCAGTATTTT; CDR3: CASSLRASGRADTQYF
length: 17; D: .; J: TRBJ2-3; V: TRBV23-1; size: .; DNA: TGCGCCAGTTATTGGGGAGGGCGGCAGGGGAGTTTAGATACGCAGTATTTT; CDR3: CASYWGGRQGSLDTQYF
length: 14; D: TRBD1; J: TRBJ1-2; V: TRBV30; size: .; DNA: TGTGCCTGGAGTCCGCCGTTGACAGGGAATGGCTACACCTTC; CDR3: CAWSPPLTGNGYTF
length: 15; D: TRBD2; J: TRBJ2-4; V: TRBV7-3; size: .; DNA: TGTGCCAGCAGCTTGATGGGAGGGCACCAAAACATTCAGTACTTC; CDR3: CASSLMGGHQNIQYF